This TCR beta chain was profiled in a study of shared clonotypes between healthy human individuals. Study processing details: Junction-only immunoSEQ data arrived without quality scores, meaning filtering differed. TCRdb's copy holds only in-frame clones and misses some; the assay was immunoSEQ multiplex PCR. The V and J calls and the clone size are those of that table, but D and trimming were determined from the DNA. Here the sample spans nearly 1 million clones, more than 75% being singletons. There are 14 residues in the CDR3. The trim removed 5 bases at V and 1 base at J, leaving 4 bases unmatched. The germline V gene encodes CDR1 ENHRY and CDR2 SYGVKD.

The TCR was taken from a man aged 18 to 35 in good health. The sample was memory CD4+ T cells sorted from blood. Sample subset: CD45RA-negative fraction. The chain is built from TRBV10-3 and TRBJ1-1, with 7 bases aligning to TRBD1. CDR3 residues: CAISKDRANTEAFF. The CDR3 DNA follows: TGTGCCATCAGTAAAGACAGGGCGAACACTGAAGCTTTCTTT.